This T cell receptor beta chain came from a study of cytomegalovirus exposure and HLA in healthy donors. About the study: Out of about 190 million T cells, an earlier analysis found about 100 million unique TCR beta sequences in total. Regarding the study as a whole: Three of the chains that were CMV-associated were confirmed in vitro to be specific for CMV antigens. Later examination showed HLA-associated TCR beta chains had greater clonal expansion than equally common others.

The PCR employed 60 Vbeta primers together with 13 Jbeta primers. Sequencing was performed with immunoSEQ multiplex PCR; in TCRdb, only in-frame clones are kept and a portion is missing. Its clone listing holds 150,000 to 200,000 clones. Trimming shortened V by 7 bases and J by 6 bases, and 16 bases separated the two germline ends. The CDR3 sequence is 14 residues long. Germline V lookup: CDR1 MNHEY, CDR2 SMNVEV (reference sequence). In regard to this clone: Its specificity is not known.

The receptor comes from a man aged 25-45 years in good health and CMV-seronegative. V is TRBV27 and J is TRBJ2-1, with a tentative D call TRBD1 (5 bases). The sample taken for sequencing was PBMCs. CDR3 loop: CASNFQQEINEQFF. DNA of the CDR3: TGTGCCAGCAATTTTCAACAGGAGATCAATGAGCAGTTCTTC.